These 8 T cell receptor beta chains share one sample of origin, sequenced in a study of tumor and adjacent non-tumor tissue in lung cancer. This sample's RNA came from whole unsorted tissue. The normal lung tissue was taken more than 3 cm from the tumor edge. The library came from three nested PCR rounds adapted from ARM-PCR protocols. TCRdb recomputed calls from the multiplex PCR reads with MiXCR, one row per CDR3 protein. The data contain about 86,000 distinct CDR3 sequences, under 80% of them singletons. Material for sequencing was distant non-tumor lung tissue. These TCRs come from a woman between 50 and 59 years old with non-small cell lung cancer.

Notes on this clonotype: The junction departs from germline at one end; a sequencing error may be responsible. CDR3 amino acids: CSARDNIAGGETGELFF. The CDR3 nucleotides are TGCAGCGCTAGAGATAACATAGCGGGAGGGGAGACCGGGGAGCTGTTTTTT. The rearrangement links TRBV20-1 to TRBJ2-2, with 11 positions matching TRBD2. The CDR3 has 17 residues. Looked up from germline, CDR1 is DFQATT and CDR2 is SNEGSKA (reference sequence).

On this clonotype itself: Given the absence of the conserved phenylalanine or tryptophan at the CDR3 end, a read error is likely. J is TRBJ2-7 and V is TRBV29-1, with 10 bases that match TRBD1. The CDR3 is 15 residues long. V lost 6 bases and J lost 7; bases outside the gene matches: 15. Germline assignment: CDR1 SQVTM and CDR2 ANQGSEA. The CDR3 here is CSVGLGGTGVSEQYS. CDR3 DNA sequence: TGCAGCGTCGGGTTGGGCGGGACAGGGGTGAGTGAGCAGTACTCC.

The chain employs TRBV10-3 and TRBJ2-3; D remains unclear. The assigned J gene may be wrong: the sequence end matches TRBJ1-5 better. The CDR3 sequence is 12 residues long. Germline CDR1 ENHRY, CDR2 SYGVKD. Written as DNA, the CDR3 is TGTGCCATCAGTGGTAGCACAGATTCGCAGCATTTT. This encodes CAISGSTDSQHF.

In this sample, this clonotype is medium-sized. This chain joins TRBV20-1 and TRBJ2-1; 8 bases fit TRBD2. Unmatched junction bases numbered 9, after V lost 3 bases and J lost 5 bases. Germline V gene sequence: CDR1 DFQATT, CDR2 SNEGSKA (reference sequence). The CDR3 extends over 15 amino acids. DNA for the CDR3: TGCAGTGCTAGGGCGACTAGCGTATACCACAATGAGCAGTTCTTC. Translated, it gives CSARATSVYHNEQFF.

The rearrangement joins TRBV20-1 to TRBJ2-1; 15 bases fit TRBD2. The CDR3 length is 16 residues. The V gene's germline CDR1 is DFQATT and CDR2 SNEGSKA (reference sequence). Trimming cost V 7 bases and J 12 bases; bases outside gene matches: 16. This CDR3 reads CSVIDPGLAGGYGQFF. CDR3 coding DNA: TGCAGTGTCATAGACCCGGGACTAGCGGGAGGCTATGGGCAGTTCTTC.

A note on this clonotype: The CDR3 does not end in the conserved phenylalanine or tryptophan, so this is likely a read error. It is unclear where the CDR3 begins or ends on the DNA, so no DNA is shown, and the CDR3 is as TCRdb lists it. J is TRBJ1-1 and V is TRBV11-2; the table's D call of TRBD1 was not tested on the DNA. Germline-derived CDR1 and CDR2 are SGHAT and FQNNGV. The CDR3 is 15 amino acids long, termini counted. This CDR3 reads CASNLEPGANTEPFL.

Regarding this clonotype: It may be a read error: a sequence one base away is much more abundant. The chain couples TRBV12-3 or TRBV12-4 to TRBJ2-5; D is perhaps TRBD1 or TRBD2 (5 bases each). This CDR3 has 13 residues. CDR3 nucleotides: TGTACCAGCATGAGGGGCGATAGTGGGACCCAGTACTTC. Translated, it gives CTSMRGDSGTQYF.

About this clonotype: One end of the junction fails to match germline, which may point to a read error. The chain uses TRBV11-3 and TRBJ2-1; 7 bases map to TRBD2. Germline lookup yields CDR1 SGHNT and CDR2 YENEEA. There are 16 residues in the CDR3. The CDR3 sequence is CAGSLVYSGRVTEQFF. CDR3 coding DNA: TGTGCCGGCAGCTTAGTGTACAGTGGGAGGGTGACTGAGCAGTTCTTC.